This TCR beta chain was identified during a study of OX40 agonist ivuxolimab in advanced cancers. Study-level results: Normalized T-cell clonal expansion was also low in some nonresponders.

Patients were ruled out by autoimmune disease history or systemic immunosuppression. Produced via immunoSEQ multiplex PCR; TCRdb's table is partial and in-frame only. Here the sample spans roughly 100,000 clones, 70% to 85% being singletons. Germline values: CDR1 SGHDT, CDR2 YYEEEE. V was cut by 1 base and J by 0 bases, with 11 bases left in between. This CDR3 has 15 amino acids. Turning to this clone: The antigen remains unidentified.

This material consisted of CD4+ or CD8+ T cells sorted from blood, taken in a trial of the OX40 agonist ivuxolimab. The chain joins TRBV5-6 to TRBJ2-7; D perhaps matches TRBD2 (5 bases). The receptor was isolated from an adult with an advanced solid tumor such as melanoma, head and neck, liver or kidney cancer. CDR3 protein: CASSLIQRYSYEQYF. DNA for the CDR3: TGTGCCAGCAGCTTGATCCAGCGGTACTCCTACGAGCAGTACTTC.